The 22 T cell receptor beta chains given below trace back to one sample, sequenced in a study of T cells in Graves' hyperthyroidism and ophthalmopathy. RNA transcripts provided the source from which TCR beta CDR3 regions were amplified. The TCR CDR3 first-round RT-PCR relied on the HTBI primer set. A single record per CDR3 protein comes from TCRdb applying MiXCR to the multiplex PCR reads. Of 600,000 to 800,000 distinct CDR3 sequences in the sample, around 40% were seen once. The sequencing input was blood. The receptors derive from a woman between 35 and 50 years old with Graves' hyperthyroidism.

The chain has TRBV10-3 and TRBJ1-3, with D possibly being TRBD1 (5 bases). Per germline, CDR1 ENHRY and CDR2 SYGVKD. V shed 6 bases and J shed 2 bases, with 11 bases lying between them. This CDR3 is 14 amino acids long. CDR3: CAIRGVIPGNTIYF. Written as DNA, the CDR3 is TGTGCCATCAGGGGGGTGATCCCTGGAAACACCATATATTTT.

This clonotype was counted a few times. This sequence joins TRBV7-2 and TRBJ2-2; 10 bases are shared with TRBD2. CDR1 SGHTA and CDR2 FQGNSA come from the germline V gene. The CDR3 has 14 residues. J was trimmed by 7 bases and V by 8 bases; bases with no gene match: 7. The CDR3 spells CASGSGTSDGELFF. CDR3 DNA: TGTGCCAGCGGATCCGGGACTAGCGACGGGGAGCTGTTTTTT.

This clonotype was picked up many times. The rearrangement uses TRBV9 and TRBJ2-6, with D unresolved. Germline-derived CDR1 and CDR2 are SGDLS and YYNGEE. The CDR3 runs to 16 residues. Trimming cost V 1 base and J 2 bases, with 10 bases left between them. The CDR3 DNA follows: TGTGCCAGCAGCGTACTAGGGTCGGCTGGGGCCAACGTCCTGACTTTC. Translated, it gives CASSVLGSAGANVLTF.

Concerning this clonotype itself: This may stem from a read error, because a much larger clone lies one nucleotide away. The V and J genes are TRBV7-9 and TRBJ2-5; possible D gene TRBD2, 6 bases. The CDR3 loop spans 17 amino acids. CDR1 and CDR2 from the germline V gene are SEHNR and FQNEAQ (reference sequence). The CDR3 reads CASSLGTHGGGQETRYF. The CDR3 nucleotides are TGTGCCAGCAGCTTAGGGACCCACGGGGGAGGCCAAGAGACCCGGTACTTC.

This clonotype was recorded a few times. The CDR3 sequence is CASSWGTPRSEAFF. CDR3 in DNA: TGCGCCAGCAGCTGGGGGACCCCTCGGTCTGAAGCTTTCTTT. This sequence joins TRBV5-1 and TRBJ1-1, with a tentative D call TRBD1 (5 bases). This CDR3 has 14 residues. Germline V gives CDR1 SGHRS, CDR2 YFSETQ. V lost 3 bases to trimming and J lost 6 bases, with 15 bases between them. Using reference TRBV5-1 and TRBJ1-1 for the parts outside the CDR3, the full variable domain is KAGVTQTPRYLIKTRGQQVTLSCSPISGHRSVSWYQQTPGQGLQFLFEYFSETQRNKGNFPGRFSGRQFSNSRSEMNVSTLELGDSALYLCASSWGTPRSEAFFGQGTRLTVV.

J is TRBJ2-7 and V is TRBV12-3 or TRBV12-4; perhaps TRBD2 as D (5 bases). The CDR3 length is 15 residues. Trimming removed 7 bases from V and 4 bases from J, with 20 bases in between. The CDR3 DNA reads as TGTGCCAGCAACCAAAGGCAGGCGTGGACTTACGAGCAGTACTTC. It codes for CASNQRQAWTYEQYF.

The chain has TRBV10-3 and TRBJ2-2; D is undetermined. Per the germline V gene, CDR1 is ENHRY and CDR2 is SYGVKD. The CDR3 runs to 13 residues. V gave up 10 bases and J gave up 4 bases, with 13 bases separating them. CDR3 residues: CASRPTVTGELFF. As DNA, the CDR3 is TGTGCCAGCAGACCGACCGTCACCGGGGAGCTGTTTTTT.

This clonotype was observed at least ten times. The chain uses TRBV29-1 and TRBJ1-2; D might be TRBD1 (5 bases). V lost 7 bases and J lost 8, with 14 bases in between. This CDR3 comprises 11 residues. Germline V gene sequence: CDR1 SQVTM, CDR2 ANQGSEA. The CDR3 bases are TGCAGCGGAGGGGAGCCAAGGGGCTACACCTTC. It yields the protein CSGGEPRGYTF.

The V gene is TRBV12-3 or TRBV12-4, the J gene TRBJ2-7; 7 bases agree with TRBD1. There are 16 residues in the CDR3. The CDR3 coding sequence is TGTGCTAGTGGTTTCGCCCTCCGACAGGGAGAGTACGAGCAGTACTTC. Amino acid sequence: CASGFALRQGEYEQYF.

V usage is TRBV25-1 and J usage is TRBJ1-2; D remains unclear. Germline V gene sequence: CDR1 MGHDK, CDR2 SYGVNS. The CDR3 has 13 residues. V lost 5 bases and J lost 4, with 11 bases in between. The CDR3 here is CASSFERVYGYTF. In DNA form, the CDR3 reads TGTGCCAGCAGTTTTGAGAGGGTCTATGGCTACACCTTC.

J is TRBJ1-2 and V is TRBV10-3; unclear D gene. Germline-derived CDR1 and CDR2 are ENHRY and SYGVKD. V was shortened by 3 bases and J by 6 bases, with 14 bases between the two germline ends. This CDR3 region has 14 residues. CDR3 in amino acids: CAISDGQDWDGYTF. The CDR3 DNA reads as TGTGCCATCAGTGATGGGCAGGATTGGGATGGCTACACCTTC.

Ten or more counts support this clonotype. The chain recombines TRBV7-9 with TRBJ1-1; 8 bases align to TRBD1. Losses at the gene ends were 7 bases for V and 5 bases for J; bases not matched to a gene: 18. This CDR3 comprises 17 residues. Germline CDR1 and CDR2: SEHNR and FQNEAQ (reference sequence). The CDR3 here is CASTVEGRTGRGTEAFF. The CDR3 nucleotides read TGTGCCAGCACCGTAGAGGGGCGGACAGGGCGAGGGACTGAAGCTTTCTTT.

The chain uses TRBV5-4 and TRBJ2-3; D ambiguous. Germline-derived CDR1 and CDR2 are SGHNT and YYREEE (reference sequence). V lost 0 bases to trimming and J lost 0 bases, with 11 bases between them. The CDR3 extends over 16 amino acids. CDR3 bases: TGTGCCAGCAGCTTGGATGGGATGAGTAGCACAGATACGCAGTATTTT. This encodes CASSLDGMSSTDTQYF.

The chain uses TRBV7-2 and TRBJ2-2, with D unresolved. Germline assignment: CDR1 SGHTA and CDR2 FQGNSA. With 7 bases removed from V and 6 bases from J, the gap between germline ends came to 12 bases. The CDR3 length is 13 residues. Here the CDR3 DNA reads TGTGCCAGCACCCTCCTTCGCGCCGGGGAGCTGTTTTTT. As protein: CASTLLRAGELFF.

This clonotype has a count of ten or more. The chain is built from TRBV2 and TRBJ2-5; 7 positions match TRBD1. The V gene's germline CDR1 is SNHLY and CDR2 FYNNEI. There are 13 residues in the CDR3. Trimming removed 5 bases from V and 5 bases from J; junction bases left unmatched: 5. The chain's CDR3 is CASSSTGVETQYF. DNA of the CDR3: TGTGCCAGCAGTTCTACAGGGGTTGAGACCCAGTACTTC. The full variable domain, with the rest looked up from reference TRBV2 and TRBJ2-5, is EPEVTQTPSHQVTQMGQEVILRCVPISNHLYFYWYRQILGQKVEFLVSFYNNEISEKSEIFDDQFSVERPDGSNFTLKIRSTKLEDSAMYFCASSSTGVETQYFGPGTRLLVL.

This clonotype was recorded at least ten times. The CDR3 sequence is CASSLGATQYF. The CDR3 DNA reads TGTGCCAGCAGCTTAGGTGCGACCCAGTACTTC. The rearrangement uses TRBV7-2 and TRBJ2-5; D remains unclear. Trimming cost V 1 base and J 7 bases, with 4 bases left between them. Per germline, CDR1 SGHTA and CDR2 FQGNSA. This CDR3 has 11 amino acids.

This clonotype has ten or more counts. V and J are TRBV7-9 and TRBJ2-5, with 7 bases aligning to TRBD1. CDR1 is SEHNR and CDR2 is FQNEAQ in the germline V gene (reference sequence). There are 14 residues in the CDR3. V dropped 8 bases and J dropped 9; count of bases not matched to a gene: 15. The CDR3 DNA reads as TGTGCCAGCGGACGTCTCGAGGGGGCTCAGCCCCAGTACTTC. This sequence encodes CASGRLEGAQPQYF. Combining the CDR3 with reference TRBV7-9 and TRBJ2-5 gives the whole variable domain DTGVSQNPRHKITKRGQNVTFRCDPISEHNRLYWYRQTLGQGPEFLTYFQNEAQLEKSRLLSDRFSAERPKGSFSTLEIQRTEQGDSAMYLCASGRLEGAQPQYFGPGTRLLVL.

V is TRBV12-3 or TRBV12-4 and J is TRBJ1-4, with D perhaps matching TRBD1 (5 bases). Trimming pared 6 bases from V and 7 bases from J, leaving 18 bases between. The CDR3 is 15 amino acids. The CDR3 DNA sequence: TGTGCCAGCAGCCAGGCATCAGGGTTGGGTGAAAAACTGTTTTTT. This gives the protein CASSQASGLGEKLFF.

This chain connects TRBV7-8 to TRBJ1-5, with D hard to call. There are 13 residues in the CDR3. V lost 2 bases and J 5 bases, leaving 7 bases between the germline ends. Germline V lookup: CDR1 SGHVS, CDR2 FQNEAQ. The CDR3 spells CASSLNLHQPQHF. DNA for the CDR3: TGTGCCAGCAGCTTAAACCTCCATCAGCCCCAGCATTTT.

This clonotype was recorded at least ten times. V and J are TRBV12-3 or TRBV12-4 and TRBJ1-1; no definite D call. The CDR3 has 14 residues. V lost 5 bases to trimming and J lost 1 base, with 11 bases between them. CDR3 sequence reads: CASSMVGGNTEAFF. The CDR3, as DNA: TGTGCCAGCAGTATGGTGGGAGGGAACACTGAAGCTTTCTTT.

This clonotype occurred a few times. The CDR3 sequence: CSVSTDFYGYTF. CDR3 nucleotides: TGCAGCGTTTCGACAGATTTCTATGGCTACACCTTC. V gene TRBV29-1 combines with J gene TRBJ1-2, with D perhaps TRBD1 (5 bases). Trimming took off 5 bases at V and 4 bases at J, with 11 bases between the two ends. This CDR3 is 12 amino acids long. Germline V CDR1 and CDR2: SQVTM, ANQGSEA.

The V and J genes are TRBV28 and TRBJ1-6, with a possible D match to TRBD1 (6 bases). Per germline, CDR1 MDHEN and CDR2 SYDVKM. This CDR3 has 16 residues. V shed 4 bases and J shed 10 bases, with 20 bases lying between them. CDR3 amino acids: CASSSSGGGRKSPLHF. The CDR3 DNA reads as TGTGCCAGCAGTTCGTCTGGAGGGGGGCGGAAATCACCCCTCCACTTT.